A single sample gave rise to the 2 T cell receptor beta chains below, sequenced in a study of sequential checkpoint blockade in melanoma. Profiled with immunoSEQ multiplex PCR; TCRdb holds only in-frame clones, not every one. Among roughly 28,000 clones listed, 60% to 80% were seen once. The treatment denotes: randomized to nivolumab then ipilimumab (arm A) or the reverse (arm B). The sequenced sample was CD8+ T cells sorted from blood (inferred from file names), obtained from a patient given nivolumab and ipilimumab in sequence. Source of these receptors: a human donor with melanoma.

The CDR3 reads CASSTTGSPLHF. CDR3 coding DNA: TGTGCCAGCAGTACTACCGGGTCACCCCTCCACTTT. This chain joins TRBV21-1 and TRBJ1-6. TRBV21-1 is reported as a pseudogene. This CDR3 contains 12 residues.

The genes are TRBV28 and TRBJ2-1; D is uncertain. Germline CDR1 MDHEN, CDR2 SYDVKM. This CDR3 is 14 amino acids long. The V and J ends lost 6 bases and 3 bases respectively, with 12 bases between them. DNA of the CDR3: TGTGCCAGCAGAGGCCCACTACACTACAATGAGCAGTTCTTC. Protein product: CASRGPLHYNEQFF.